This entry features one T cell receptor beta chain sequence. This record belongs to a study of T cell changes during pregnancy in multiple sclerosis. TCRdb keeps only in-frame clones here, not all; method: immunoSEQ multiplex PCR. This table holds roughly 100,000 clones, 90% found once. This CDR3 has 17 residues. Looked up from germline, CDR1 is SGHAT and CDR2 is FQNNGV. V lost 1 base to trimming and J lost 7 bases, with 19 bases between them. This receptor was taken from a female donor in good health, enrolled as a control in a pregnancy study. The gene calls are TRBV11-2 and TRBJ2-2; possible D gene TRBD1, 6 bases. The sequencing here drew on peripheral blood, taken in the second trimester of pregnancy. The CDR3 nucleotides are TGTGCCAGCAGCTTAGTTACTGGGGGCGCATTTATCGGGGAGCTGTTTTTT. Translated: CASSLVTGGAFIGELFF. The entire variable domain, with the rest obtained from reference TRBV11-2 and TRBJ2-2, is as follows: EAGVAQSPRYKIIEKRQSVAFWCNPISGHATLYWYQQILGQGPKLLIQFQNNGVVDDSQLPKDRFSAERLKGVDSTLKIQPAKLEDSAVYLCASSLVTGGAFIGELFFGEGSRLTVL.